Detailed here is one T cell receptor (beta chain). V was shortened by 2 bases and J by 1 base, with 7 bases between the two germline ends. Per germline, CDR1 SGHRS and CDR2 YFSETQ. The CDR3 consists of 13 residues. This record comes from a study of OX40 agonist ivuxolimab in advanced cancers. Profiling relied on immunoSEQ multiplex PCR, and the TCRdb table lists in-frame clones only, not all of them. The top ten hold approximately 0.99% of the sample, which has over 100,000 clones, about nine tenths seen once. V and J are TRBV5-1 and TRBJ2-7; tentatively, D is TRBD1 (6 bases). Source: CD4+ or CD8+ T cells sorted from blood, taken in a trial of the OX40 agonist ivuxolimab. The origin of this receptor is an adult with an advanced solid tumor such as melanoma, head and neck, liver or kidney cancer. This chain's CDR3 is CASSLTGSYEQYF. The CDR3 bases are TGCGCCAGCAGCTTAACAGGGTCCTACGAGCAGTACTTC.